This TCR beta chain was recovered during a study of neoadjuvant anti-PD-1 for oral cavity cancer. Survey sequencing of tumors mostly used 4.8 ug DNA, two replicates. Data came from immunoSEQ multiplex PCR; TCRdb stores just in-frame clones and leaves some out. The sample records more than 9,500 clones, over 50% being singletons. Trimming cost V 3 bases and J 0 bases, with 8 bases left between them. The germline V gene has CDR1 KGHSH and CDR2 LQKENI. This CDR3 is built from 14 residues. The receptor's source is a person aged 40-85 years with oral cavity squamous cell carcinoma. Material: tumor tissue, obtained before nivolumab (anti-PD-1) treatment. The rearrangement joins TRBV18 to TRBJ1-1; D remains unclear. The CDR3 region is CASSPEDLNTEAFF. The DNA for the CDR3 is TGTGCCAGCTCACCTGAGGACCTGAACACTGAAGCTTTCTTT. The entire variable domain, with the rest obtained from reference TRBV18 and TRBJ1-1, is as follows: NAGVMQNPRHLVRRRGQEARLRCSPMKGHSHVYWYRQLPEEGLKFMVYLQKENIIDESGMPKERFSAEFPKEGPSILRIQQVVRGDSAAYFCASSPEDLNTEAFFGQGTRLTVV.